Given below is one T cell receptor (beta chain) in context. Its target is not known. These data are taken from a study of CD8 T cells in Susac syndrome. Broader study findings: Individuals included in the TCR sequencing and HLA analysis were acknowledged by the study to be relatively few in number.

Reverse transcription of about 0.5 to 1 ug RNA was carried out with random hexamers. The TCR beta CDR3 was amplified by immunoSEQ multiplex PCR across 54 Vbeta, 13 Jbeta. TCRdb independently ran MiXCR on the immunoSEQ multiplex PCR reads; one entry per CDR3 protein. In the table there are approximately 71,000 distinct CDR3 sequences, 96% of which are singletons. The T cells that were sequenced for TCR beta were CD8+ and CD4+ cells from blood. FACS was used to enrich TEMRA cells, whereas the CD8+ and CD4+ T cells were obtained by negative isolation. This CDR3 comprises 15 residues. Trimming removed 4 bases at V and 2 bases at J, with 13 bases between. The V gene's germline CDR1 is LGHDT and CDR2 YNNKEL (reference sequence).

J is TRBJ2-3 and V is TRBV3-1; TRBD1 might be the D (6 bases). The clonotype was recovered from a human donor with multiple sclerosis. Source material: CD4+ T cells from PBMCs. The CDR3 region has the DNA TGTGCCAGCAGCCCACAGGGTTCCCTCACAGATACGCAGTATTTT. This translates into CASSPQGSLTDTQYF.